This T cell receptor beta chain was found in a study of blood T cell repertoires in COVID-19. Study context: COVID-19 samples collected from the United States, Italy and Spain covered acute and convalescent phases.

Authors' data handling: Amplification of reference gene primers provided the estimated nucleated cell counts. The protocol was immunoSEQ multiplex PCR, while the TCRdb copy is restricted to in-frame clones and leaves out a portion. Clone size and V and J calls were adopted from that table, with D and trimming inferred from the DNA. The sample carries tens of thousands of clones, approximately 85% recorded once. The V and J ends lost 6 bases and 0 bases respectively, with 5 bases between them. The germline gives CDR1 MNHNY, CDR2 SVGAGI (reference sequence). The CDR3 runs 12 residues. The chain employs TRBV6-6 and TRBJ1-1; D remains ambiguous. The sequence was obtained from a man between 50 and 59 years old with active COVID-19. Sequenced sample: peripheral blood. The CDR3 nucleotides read TGTGCCAGCAGCGTAGTGAACACTGAAGCTTTCTTT. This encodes CASSVVNTEAFF.